This entry describes one T cell receptor beta chain. Its antigen remains unidentified. Qualities for individual bases were not recorded, and no much larger clone is one base off. At one collaborating source in Seattle, patients were enrolled during active infection and were followed longitudinally through the course of disease. Collaborating institutions collected whole blood in K2EDTA tubes following their own protocols. For TCRbeta analysis, collaborators shipped samples in one of three forms: frozen whole blood, isolated PBMCs, or DNA extracted from either of those sample types. The data belong to a study of blood T cell repertoires in COVID-19 (TCRdb year 2020). With regard to the full study: The collaborator samples originated in the United States, Italy and Spain and spanned the acute and convalescent phases of COVID-19. The prospective study material was composed of cDNA or gDNA derived from T cells, B-cell-depleted T cells, or PBMCs. The dataset comprised deeply sampled blood TCRbeta repertoires from subjects exposed to, actively infected with, or recovered from COVID-19. The repertoires were released in a freely available public database intended as a resource for research on the immune response to SARS-CoV-2. Samples came from the ongoing ImmuneRACE study (first 160 participants) plus 1,254 subjects from 6 global collaborators. The sample metadata nearly always contained a de-identified subject ID, COVID-19 status, age in years and sex. HLA class I and class II types, where available, came from metadata supplied by the sample provider rather than from assay-based typing.

The immunoSEQ Assay, a bias-controlled multiplex PCR, was used to amplify TCRbeta CDR3 regions from genomic DNA. Concerning the study's data processing: Nucleated cell counts per sample were estimated from amplification of reference gene primers within the assay. To quantify the absolute abundance of each unique TCRbeta CDR3 rearrangement, sequence reads were collapsed and filtered. Productive Simpson clonality was computed per sample as the square root of Simpson's diversity index over productive rearrangements. TCRdb's version of the immuneACCESS table is confined to in-frame rearrangements and falls short of the full clone set. An unresolved V gene accounts for under half of the shortfall where checked; the remainder is of unknown origin. The DNA gave D and trimming, while V, J and clone size come from that table. The sample table records about 240,000 clones; about 88% of these occur just once. The ten top clones hold roughly a tenth of the sample.

Overall results and qualifications from the work: How much clinical and demographic metadata was included differed by source and by participant, and the metadata was provided uncurated.

From the cysteine up to the phenylalanine, the CDR3 has a length of 14 residues. Of the read, only the CDR3 DNA is kept; its 42 bases are in frame from base 1. Trimming costs V 5 bases and J 4 bases, and their ends lie 13 bases apart. Looking up the germline V gene yields CDR1 MNHEY and CDR2 SVGEGT. The TCR sequence derives from a woman in her 50s with COVID-19, enrolled during active disease. The receptor chain draws on TRBV6-2 or TRBV6-3 and TRBJ2-3, with TRBD2 tentatively as D gene (6 bases match). The specimen was peripheral blood. The CDR3 sequence is CASSTGVRPDTQYF. The sequenced DNA: TGTGCCAGCAGTACGGGGGTACGACCAGATACGCAGTATTTT.